This T cell receptor beta chain was found in a study of cytomegalovirus exposure and HLA in healthy donors. In the PCR, 60 Vbeta and 13 Jbeta primers were used. Here immunoSEQ multiplex PCR was the method, and the copy in TCRdb shows in-frame clones only, minus some. The data contain 95,000 to 130,000 clones, 70% to 80% of them seen just once; the ten biggest clones take up 1.5% to 2%. Study-wide points: V- and J-gene trimming in TCR beta was tied to a missense DCLRE1C variant by an analysis performed later. In an earlier analysis, most TCR beta V segments were productive about 90% or about 30% of the time.

To note about this clone: Its antigen is still unknown.

The sample taken for sequencing was PBMCs. This receptor was taken from a woman under 30 in good health and CMV-seronegative.

The CDR3, as DNA: TGTGCCACCGAAAGACAGGGAGGTCGACGGGAGCTGTTTTTT. It specifies CATERQGGRRELFF. The chain recombines TRBV6-1 with TRBJ2-2; a possible D gene is TRBD1 (7 bases). This CDR3 comprises 14 residues. Germline CDR1 is MNHNS and CDR2 is SASEGT. Trimming shortened V by 10 bases and J by 9 bases, and 21 bases separated the two germline ends.